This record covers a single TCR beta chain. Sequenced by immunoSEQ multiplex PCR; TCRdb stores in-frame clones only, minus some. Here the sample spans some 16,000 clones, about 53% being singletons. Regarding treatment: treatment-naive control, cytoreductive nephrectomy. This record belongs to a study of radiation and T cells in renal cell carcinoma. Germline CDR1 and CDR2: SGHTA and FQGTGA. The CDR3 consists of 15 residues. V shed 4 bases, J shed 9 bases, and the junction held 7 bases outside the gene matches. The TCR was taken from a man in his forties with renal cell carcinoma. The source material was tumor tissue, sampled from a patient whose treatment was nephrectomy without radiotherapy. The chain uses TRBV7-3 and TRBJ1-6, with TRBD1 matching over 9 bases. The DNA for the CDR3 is TGTGCCAGCAGCTCCTCCTGGGACAGGGCTTCACCCCTCCACTTT. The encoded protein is CASSSSWDRASPLHF.